This T cell receptor beta chain appears in the sequencing data of a study of technical replicates of blood from a few donors. There are 16 residues in the CDR3. Germline CDR1 is MGHRA and CDR2 is YSYEKL. The V end lost 3 bases, the J end lost 0 bases, and 11 bases lay between the germline ends. Sequenced by immunoSEQ multiplex PCR; TCRdb stores in-frame clones only, minus some. Of 55,000 to 80,000 clones in the sample, just under 97% were seen once. The V call is TRBV4-1, the J call TRBJ1-4, with a possible D match to TRBD1 (6 bases). Sequencing input: T cells isolated from PBMCs. The origin of this receptor is a human donor in good health. The CDR3 DNA reads TGCGCCAGCAGCCAGGGGGACACCGCAACTAATGAAAAACTGTTTTTT. Translated, it gives CASSQGDTATNEKLFF.